One T cell receptor (beta chain) is described in this entry. No antigen is known for it. This entry comes from a study of PD-L1 blockade in urothelial cancer. Looking at the study overall: Atezolizumab 1,200 mg was given intravenously every 3 weeks, starting 2014. Blood analysis took place 3 weeks (second dose) and 6 weeks after treatment start.

Germline CDR1 is MGHRA and CDR2 is YSYEKL. This CDR3 is built from 14 residues. The J segment lost 5 bases and the V segment lost 5 bases, leaving 7 bases of the junction unmatched. This table comes from immunoSEQ multiplex PCR, and its TCRdb copy is limited to in-frame clones, with some not included. The sample includes around 100,000 clones, about 91% of them seen just once. Whole-study findings and limits: Below-median blood TCR clonality before treatment forecast better survival.

The time point is: peripheral blood 6 weeks after treatment start. A total of 1 to 8 samples per patient were collected pretreatment and on-treatment. This sequence joins TRBV4-1 and TRBJ2-3; 7 bases line up with TRBD1. The sequence was collected from a man aged 55-75 years with urothelial cancer. Here the sequenced sample was PBMCs, taken around atezolizumab (anti-PD-L1) treatment. The CDR3 loop reads CASSTRQGRDTQYF. CDR3 nucleotides: TGCGCCAGCAGCACCCGACAGGGAAGAGATACGCAGTATTTT.